This TCR beta chain was captured in a study of T-cell reconstitution after alpha-beta-depleted transplantation in children. Library preparation (for TCRbeta) was performed with unique molecular identifiers. Each CDR3 protein gets one entry after TCRdb re-called the PCR reads with MiXCR. The sample has 100,000 or so distinct CDR3 sequences; roughly an eighth are singletons. Trimming removed 10 bases at V and 0 bases at J, with 16 bases between. The CDR3 length is 14 residues. The germline CDR1 and CDR2 sequences are ENHRY and SYGVKD. This clonotype was seen ten or more times. Here the sequenced sample was PBMCs from the stem cell graft donor, taken from the stem cell graft. The TCR comes from a human donor who donated a stem cell graft to a child with inherited bone marrow failure. The chain joins TRBV10-3 to TRBJ2-7; D is ambiguous. Written as DNA, the CDR3 is TGTGCCACCGCCGAGGAGCTTTCCTCCTACGAGCAGTACTTC. Protein sequence: CATAEELSSYEQYF.